This T cell receptor (beta chain) was sequenced for a study of blood T cell repertoires in COVID-19. The V gene lost 1 base and the J gene lost 2 bases, with 9 bases spanning the gap. The length of the CDR3 is 14 residues. Germline CDR1 SGHDT, CDR2 YYEEEE. TCRdb keeps only in-frame clones here, not all; method: immunoSEQ multiplex PCR. The data show roughly 250,000 clones, just under 85% seen once. The clonotype originates from a woman older than 75 with acute or convalescent COVID-19. This chain links TRBV5-6 with TRBJ1-2; weak D call: TRBD1 (6 bases). Material for sequencing was peripheral blood. The CDR3 loop reads CASSLNTGNYGYTF. Here the CDR3 DNA reads TGTGCCAGCAGCTTGAATACAGGGAACTATGGCTACACCTTC.